This entry concerns a single TCR beta chain. Its target is not known. This sample's treatment: around 19 received Ad26.COV2.S at low or high dose, single or two shots; 5 received placebo; per-sample allocation not given. Sampling was done on day 63 after the first vaccine or placebo injection. Adults aged 18-55 years in Boston included the donor. The assay was immunoSEQ multiplex PCR, and TCRdb's table has in-frame clones only and misses some. The data show roughly 460,000 clones, approximately 90% seen once. These data originate in a study of Ad26.COV2.S vaccination and SARS-CoV-2 variants. Study outcomes and limitations: Substantial breadth in spike-specific CD8+ and CD4+ T cell responses was reportedly seen after vaccination. Recipients of either vaccine or placebo displayed similar breadth of non-spike TCRs.

The CDR3 runs to 15 residues. The V segment lost 2 bases and the J segment 7 bases; nucleotides outside the gene matches: 7. Germline-derived CDR1 and CDR2 are KGHSH and LQKENI. The V gene is TRBV18, the J gene TRBJ1-4; 7 positions agree with TRBD1. This material consisted of peripheral blood, taken in a trial of Ad26.COV2.S vaccine versus placebo. The TCR sequence derives from a person between 18 and 59 years old who received the Ad26.COV2.S COVID-19 vaccine or a placebo. The CDR3 region is CASSPTGAGGEKLFF. CDR3 bases: TGTGCCAGCTCACCAACCGGGGCAGGGGGTGAAAAACTGTTTTTT.